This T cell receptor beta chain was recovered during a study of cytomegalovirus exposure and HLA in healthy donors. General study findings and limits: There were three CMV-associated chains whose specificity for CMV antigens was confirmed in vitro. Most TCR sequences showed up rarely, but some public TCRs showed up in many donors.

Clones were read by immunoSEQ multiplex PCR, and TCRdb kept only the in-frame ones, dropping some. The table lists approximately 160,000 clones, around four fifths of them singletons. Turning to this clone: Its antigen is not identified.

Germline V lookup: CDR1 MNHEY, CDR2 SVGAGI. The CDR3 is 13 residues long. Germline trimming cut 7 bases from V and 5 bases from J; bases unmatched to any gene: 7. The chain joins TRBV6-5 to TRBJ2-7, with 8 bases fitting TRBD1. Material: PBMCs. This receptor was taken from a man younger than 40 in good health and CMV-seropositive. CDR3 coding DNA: TGTGCCAGCATCGGGGACAGGTCTAACGAGCAGTACTTC. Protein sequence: CASIGDRSNEQYF.